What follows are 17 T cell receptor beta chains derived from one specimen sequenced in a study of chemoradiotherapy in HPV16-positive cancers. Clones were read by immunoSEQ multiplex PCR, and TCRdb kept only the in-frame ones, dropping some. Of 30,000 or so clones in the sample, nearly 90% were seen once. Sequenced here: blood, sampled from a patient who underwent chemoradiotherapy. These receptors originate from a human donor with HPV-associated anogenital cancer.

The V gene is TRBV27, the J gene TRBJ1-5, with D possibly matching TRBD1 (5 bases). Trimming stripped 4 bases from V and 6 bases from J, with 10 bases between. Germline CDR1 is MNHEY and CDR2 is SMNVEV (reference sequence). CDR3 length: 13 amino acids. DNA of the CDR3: TGTGCCAGCAGTTATGACAGTCGTCAGCCCCAGCATTTT. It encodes CASSYDSRQPQHF.

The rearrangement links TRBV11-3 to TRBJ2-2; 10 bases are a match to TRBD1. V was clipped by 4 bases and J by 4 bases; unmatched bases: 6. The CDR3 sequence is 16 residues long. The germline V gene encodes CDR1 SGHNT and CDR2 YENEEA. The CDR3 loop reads CASSSDRGRITGELFF. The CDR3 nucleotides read TGTGCCAGCAGCTCCGACAGGGGGCGTATCACCGGGGAGCTGTTTTTT.

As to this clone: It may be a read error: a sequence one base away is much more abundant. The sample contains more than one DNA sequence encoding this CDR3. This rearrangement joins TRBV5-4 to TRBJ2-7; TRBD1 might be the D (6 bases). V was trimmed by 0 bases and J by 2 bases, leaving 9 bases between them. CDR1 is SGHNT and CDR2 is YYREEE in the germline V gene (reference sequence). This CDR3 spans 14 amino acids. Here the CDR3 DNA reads TGTGCCAGCAGCTTGGAACAGGGACCCTACGAGCAGTACTTC. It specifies CASSLEQGPYEQYF.

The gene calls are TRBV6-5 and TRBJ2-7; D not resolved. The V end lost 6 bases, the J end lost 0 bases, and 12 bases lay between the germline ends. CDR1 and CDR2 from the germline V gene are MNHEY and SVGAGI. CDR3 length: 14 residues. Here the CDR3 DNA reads TGTGCCAGCAGCCCCCTGTCGAGCTCCTACGAGCAGTACTTC. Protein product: CASSPLSSSYEQYF.

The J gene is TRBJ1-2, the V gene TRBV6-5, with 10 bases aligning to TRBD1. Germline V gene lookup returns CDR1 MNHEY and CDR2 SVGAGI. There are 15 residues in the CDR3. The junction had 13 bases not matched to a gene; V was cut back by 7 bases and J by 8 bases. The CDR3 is CASNDRGLLSGGYTF. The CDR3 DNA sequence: TGTGCCAGCAACGACAGGGGGCTGCTTTCAGGGGGCTACACCTTC.

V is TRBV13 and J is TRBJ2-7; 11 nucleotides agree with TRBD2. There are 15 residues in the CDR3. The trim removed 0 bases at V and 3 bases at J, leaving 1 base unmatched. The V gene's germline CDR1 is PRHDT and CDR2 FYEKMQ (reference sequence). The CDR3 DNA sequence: TGTGCCAGCAGCTTAGGGCTAGCGGGGGGCTACGAGCAGTACTTC. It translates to CASSLGLAGGYEQYF.

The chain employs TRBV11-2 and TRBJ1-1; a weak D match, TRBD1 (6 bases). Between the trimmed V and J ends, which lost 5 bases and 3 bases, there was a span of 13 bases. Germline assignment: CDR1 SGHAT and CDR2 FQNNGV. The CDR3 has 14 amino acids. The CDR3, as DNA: TGTGCCAGCAGCCGCGCCGGGGGCTACACTGAAGCTTTCTTT. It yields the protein CASSRAGGYTEAFF.

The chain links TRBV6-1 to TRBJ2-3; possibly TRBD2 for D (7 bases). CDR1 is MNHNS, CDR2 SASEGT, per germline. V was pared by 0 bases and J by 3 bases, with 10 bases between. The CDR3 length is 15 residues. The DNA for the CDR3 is TGTGCCAGCAGTGAAGCTCGGGGGGCAACAGATACGCAGTATTTT. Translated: CASSEARGATDTQYF.

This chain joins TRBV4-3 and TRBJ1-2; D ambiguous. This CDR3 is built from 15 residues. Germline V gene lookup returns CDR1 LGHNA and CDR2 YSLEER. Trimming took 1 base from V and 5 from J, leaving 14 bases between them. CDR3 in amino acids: CASSQVGSAIYGYTF. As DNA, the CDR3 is TGCGCCAGCAGCCAAGTTGGATCAGCCATATATGGCTACACCTTC.

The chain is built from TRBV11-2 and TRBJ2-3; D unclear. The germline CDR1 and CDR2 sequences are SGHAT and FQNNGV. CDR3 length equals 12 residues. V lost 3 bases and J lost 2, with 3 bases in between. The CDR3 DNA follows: TGTGCCAGCAGCTTCACCACAGATACGCAGTATTTT. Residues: CASSFTTDTQYF.

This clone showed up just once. This chain's CDR3 is CATSIPGTSGNTIYF. CDR3 coding DNA: TGTGCCACAAGTATCCCTGGGACCTCTGGAAACACCATATATTTT. The rearrangement uses TRBV19 and TRBJ1-3; possibly TRBD1 for D (5 bases). The CDR3 is made up of 15 amino acids. V lost 10 bases and J lost 0, with 16 bases in between. Germline V gene data show CDR1 as LNHDA and CDR2 as SQIVND (reference sequence).

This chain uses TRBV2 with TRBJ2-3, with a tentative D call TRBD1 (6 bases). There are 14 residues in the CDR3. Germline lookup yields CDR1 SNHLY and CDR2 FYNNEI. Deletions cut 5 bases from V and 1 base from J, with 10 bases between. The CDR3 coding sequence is TGTGCCAGCAGTTCTCACAGGGGCACAGATACGCAGTATTTT. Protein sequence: CASSSHRGTDTQYF.

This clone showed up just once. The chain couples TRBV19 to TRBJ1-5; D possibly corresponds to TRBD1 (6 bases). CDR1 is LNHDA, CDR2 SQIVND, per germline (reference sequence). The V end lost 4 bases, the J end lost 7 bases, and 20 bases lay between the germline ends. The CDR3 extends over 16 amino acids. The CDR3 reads CASSTLGGAGAQPQHF. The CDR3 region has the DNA TGTGCCAGTAGTACTCTCGGGGGGGCAGGGGCCCAGCCCCAGCATTTT.

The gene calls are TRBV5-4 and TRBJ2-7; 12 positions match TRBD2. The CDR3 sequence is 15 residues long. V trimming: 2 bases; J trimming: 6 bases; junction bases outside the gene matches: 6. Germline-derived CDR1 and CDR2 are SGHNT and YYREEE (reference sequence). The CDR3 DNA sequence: TGTGCCAGCAGCTTACGGACTAGCGGGATGGGCGAGCAGTACTTC. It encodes CASSLRTSGMGEQYF.

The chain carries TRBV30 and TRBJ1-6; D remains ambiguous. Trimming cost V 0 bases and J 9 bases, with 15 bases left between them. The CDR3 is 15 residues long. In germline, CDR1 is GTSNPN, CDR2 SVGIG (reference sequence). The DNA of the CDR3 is TGTGCCTGGAGTGTGGGTAGGGCGACCAGTTCACCCCTCCACTTT. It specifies CAWSVGRATSSPLHF.

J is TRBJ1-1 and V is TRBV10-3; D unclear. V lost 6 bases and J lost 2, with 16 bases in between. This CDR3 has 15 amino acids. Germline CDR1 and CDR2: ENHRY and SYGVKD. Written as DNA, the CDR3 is TGTGCCATCAGGGTGGACCCCCTGGGAAACACTGAAGCTTTCTTT. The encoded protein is CAIRVDPLGNTEAFF.

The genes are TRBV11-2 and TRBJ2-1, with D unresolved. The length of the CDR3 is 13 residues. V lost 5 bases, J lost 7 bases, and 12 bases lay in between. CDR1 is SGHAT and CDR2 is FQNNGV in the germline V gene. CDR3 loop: CASSQAVSNEQFF. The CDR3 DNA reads TGTGCCAGCAGCCAAGCCGTCTCTAATGAGCAGTTCTTC.